This entry concerns a single TCR beta chain. Its target is unknown. The data derive from a study of PD-1 blockade in classical Hodgkin lymphoma. Study at large: Patients received nivolumab 3 mg/kg intravenously every 2 weeks. Study-wide results and limits: Whereas CD4+ TCR diversity had risen significantly by C4D1, CD8+ TCR diversity had not.

Each patient's relapse followed autologous stem cell transplantation, and brentuximab vedotin exposure varied. There are 20 residues in the CDR3. TCRdb's copy holds only in-frame clones and misses some; the assay was immunoSEQ multiplex PCR. The sample lists about 40,000 clones; approximately 78% were seen once. The input for sequencing was peripheral blood mononuclear cells (PBMCs), taken at baseline. V gene TRBV12-2 combines with J gene TRBJ2-5; the DNA was not used to check the table's D call, TRBD2. TRBV12-2 is labeled a pseudogene. The source is a human donor with classical Hodgkin lymphoma. The CDR3 reads CASRLAVFRLLAGDQETQYF. The CDR3 nucleotides are TGTGCAAGTCGCTTAGCTGTTTTTAGGCTACTAGCGGGGGACCAAGAGACCCAGTACTTC.